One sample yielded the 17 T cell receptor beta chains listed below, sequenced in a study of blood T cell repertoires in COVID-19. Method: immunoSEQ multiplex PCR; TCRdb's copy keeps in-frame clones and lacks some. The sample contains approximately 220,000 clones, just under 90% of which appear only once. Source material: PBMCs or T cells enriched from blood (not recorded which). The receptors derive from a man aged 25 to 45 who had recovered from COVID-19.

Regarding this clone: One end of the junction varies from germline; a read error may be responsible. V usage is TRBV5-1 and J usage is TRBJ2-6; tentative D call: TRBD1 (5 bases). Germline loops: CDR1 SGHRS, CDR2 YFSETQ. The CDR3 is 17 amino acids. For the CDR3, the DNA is TGCGCCAGCAGCGAGTGGACACGAGGCTCTGAGGCCAACGTCCTGACTTTC. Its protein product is CASSEWTRGSEANVLTF.

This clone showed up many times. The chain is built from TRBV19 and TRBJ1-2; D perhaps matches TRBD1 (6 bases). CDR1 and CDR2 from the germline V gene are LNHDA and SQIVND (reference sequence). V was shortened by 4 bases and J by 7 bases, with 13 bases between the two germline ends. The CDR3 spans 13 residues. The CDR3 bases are TGTGCCAGTAGTACCATCGGACAGTCTGGCTACACCTTC. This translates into CASSTIGQSGYTF.

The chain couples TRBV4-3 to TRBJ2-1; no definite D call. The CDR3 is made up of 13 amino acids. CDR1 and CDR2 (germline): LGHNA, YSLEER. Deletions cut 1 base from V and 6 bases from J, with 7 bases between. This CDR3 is CASSQAGGNEQFF. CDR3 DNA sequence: TGCGCCAGCAGCCAAGCAGGTGGCAATGAGCAGTTCTTC.

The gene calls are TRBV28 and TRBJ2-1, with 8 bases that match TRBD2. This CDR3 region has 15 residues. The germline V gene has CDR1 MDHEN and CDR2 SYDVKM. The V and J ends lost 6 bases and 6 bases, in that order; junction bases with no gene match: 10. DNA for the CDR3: TGTGCCAGCAGCTTAACCGGGGGGGGAACCAATGAGCAGTTCTTC. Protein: CASSLTGGGTNEQFF.

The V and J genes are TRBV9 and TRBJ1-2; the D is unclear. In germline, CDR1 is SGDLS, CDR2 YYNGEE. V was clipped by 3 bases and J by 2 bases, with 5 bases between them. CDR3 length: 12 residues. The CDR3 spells CASSAGNYGYTF. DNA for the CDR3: TGTGCCAGCAGCGCCGGGAACTATGGCTACACCTTC.

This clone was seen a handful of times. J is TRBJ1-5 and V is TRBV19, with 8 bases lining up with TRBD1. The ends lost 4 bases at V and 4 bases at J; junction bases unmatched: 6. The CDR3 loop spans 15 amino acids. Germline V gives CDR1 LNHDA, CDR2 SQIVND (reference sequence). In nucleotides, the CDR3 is TGTGCCAGTAGTAGAGGACAGGGAGGAAATCAGCCCCAGCATTTT. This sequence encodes CASSRGQGGNQPQHF. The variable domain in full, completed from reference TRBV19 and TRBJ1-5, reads DGGITQSPKYLFRKEGQNVTLSCEQNLNHDAMYWYRQDPGQGLRLIYYSQIVNDFQKGDIAEGYSVSREKKESFPLTVTSAQKNPTAFYLCASSRGQGGNQPQHFGDGTRLSIL.

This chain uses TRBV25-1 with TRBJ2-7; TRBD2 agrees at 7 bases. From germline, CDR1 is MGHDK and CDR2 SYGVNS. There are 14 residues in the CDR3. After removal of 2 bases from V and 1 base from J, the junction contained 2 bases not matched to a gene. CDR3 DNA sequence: TGTGCCAGCAGTGAAGCTAGCGGTTCCTACGAGCAGTACTTC. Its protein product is CASSEASGSYEQYF.

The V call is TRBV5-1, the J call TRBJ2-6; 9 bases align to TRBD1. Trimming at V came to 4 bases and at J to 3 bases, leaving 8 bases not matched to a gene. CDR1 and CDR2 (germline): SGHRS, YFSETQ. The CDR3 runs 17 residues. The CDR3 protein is CASSPGTGIGGANVLTF. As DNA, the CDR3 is TGCGCCAGCAGCCCCGGGACAGGGATCGGTGGGGCCAACGTCCTGACTTTC.

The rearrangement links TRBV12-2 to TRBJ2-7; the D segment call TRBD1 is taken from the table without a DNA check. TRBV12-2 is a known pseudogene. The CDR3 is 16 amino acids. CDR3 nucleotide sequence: TGTGCAAGTCGCTTAGAGGATGCGGGACAGCCCTACGAGCAGTACTTC. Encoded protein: CASRLEDAGQPYEQYF.

CDR3 nucleotide sequence: TGTGCCAGCAGTTGGGGACTTCCCTCCTACAATGAGCAGTTCTTC. Protein product: CASSWGLPSYNEQFF. This chain links TRBV27 with TRBJ2-1; TRBD2 is a possible D gene (6 bases). Germline V gene sequence: CDR1 MNHEY, CDR2 SMNVEV (reference sequence). V was trimmed by 4 bases and J by 0 bases, leaving 10 bases between them. The CDR3 is made up of 15 amino acids.

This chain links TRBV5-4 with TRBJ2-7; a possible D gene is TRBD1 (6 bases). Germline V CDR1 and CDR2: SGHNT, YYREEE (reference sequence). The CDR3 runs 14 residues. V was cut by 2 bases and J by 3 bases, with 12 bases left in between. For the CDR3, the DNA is TGTGCCAGCAGCTTCAGGGGTTACGGCTACGAGCAGTACTTC. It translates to CASSFRGYGYEQYF.

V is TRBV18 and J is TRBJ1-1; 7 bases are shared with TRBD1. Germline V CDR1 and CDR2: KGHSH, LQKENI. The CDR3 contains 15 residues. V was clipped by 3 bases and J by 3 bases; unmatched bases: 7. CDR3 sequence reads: CASSPLDRVDTEAFF. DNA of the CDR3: TGTGCCAGCTCACCGCTAGACAGGGTGGACACTGAAGCTTTCTTT. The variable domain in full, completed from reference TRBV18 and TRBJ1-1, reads NAGVMQNPRHLVRRRGQEARLRCSPMKGHSHVYWYRQLPEEGLKFMVYLQKENIIDESGMPKERFSAEFPKEGPSILRIQQVVRGDSAAYFCASSPLDRVDTEAFFGQGTRLTVV.

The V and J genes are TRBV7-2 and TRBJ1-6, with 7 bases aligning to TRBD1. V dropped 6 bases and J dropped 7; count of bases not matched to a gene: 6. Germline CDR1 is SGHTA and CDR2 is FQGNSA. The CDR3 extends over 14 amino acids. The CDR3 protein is CASSLTGINSPLHF. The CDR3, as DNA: TGTGCCAGCAGTTTGACAGGGATAAATTCACCCCTCCACTTT.

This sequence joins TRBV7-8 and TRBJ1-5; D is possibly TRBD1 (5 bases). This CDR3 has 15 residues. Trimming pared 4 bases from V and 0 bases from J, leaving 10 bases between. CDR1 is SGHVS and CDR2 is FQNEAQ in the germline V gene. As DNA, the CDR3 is TGTGCCAGCAGCTCCGACAGCTATAGCAATCAGCCCCAGCATTTT. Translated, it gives CASSSDSYSNQPQHF.

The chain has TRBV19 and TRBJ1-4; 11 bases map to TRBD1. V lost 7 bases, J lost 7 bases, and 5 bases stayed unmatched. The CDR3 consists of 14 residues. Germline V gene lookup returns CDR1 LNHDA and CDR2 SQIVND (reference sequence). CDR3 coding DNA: TGTGCCAGTAACTCGGACAGGGGGCTTGAAAAACTGTTTTTT. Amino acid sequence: CASNSDRGLEKLFF.

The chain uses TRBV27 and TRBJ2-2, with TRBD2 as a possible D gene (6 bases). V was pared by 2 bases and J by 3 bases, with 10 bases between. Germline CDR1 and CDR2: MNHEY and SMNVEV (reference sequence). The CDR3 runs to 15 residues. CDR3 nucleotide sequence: TGTGCCAGCAGTTTAATCGGGAGTCACACCGGGGAGCTGTTTTTT. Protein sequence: CASSLIGSHTGELFF.

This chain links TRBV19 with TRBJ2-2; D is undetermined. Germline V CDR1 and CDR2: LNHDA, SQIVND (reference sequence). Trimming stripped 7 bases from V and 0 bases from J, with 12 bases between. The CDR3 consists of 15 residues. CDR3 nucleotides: TGTGCCAGTACCCGTCTCTCCTCGAACACCGGGGAGCTGTTTTTT. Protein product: CASTRLSSNTGELFF.